Here is one TCR beta chain with its context. This sample was taken from a study of shared clonotypes between healthy human individuals. The CDR3 spans 15 residues. Trimming removed 3 bases from V and 0 bases from J, with 15 bases in between. Looked up from germline, CDR1 is SQVTM and CDR2 is ANQGSEA. At a deep level, the assay was run. TCRdb's copy holds only in-frame clones and misses some; the assay was immunoSEQ multiplex PCR. The sample lists about 1.5 million clones; 95% to 99% were seen once. The V gene is TRBV29-1, the J gene TRBJ2-7; tentatively, D is TRBD1 or TRBD2 (5 bases each). Sequences were obtained from naive CD4+ T cells sorted from blood. Noted subset: CD45RA+ positively selected. The TCR sequence derives from a man aged 25 to 40 in good health. CDR3 residues: CSVDRGTGISYEQYF. CDR3 in DNA: TGCAGCGTTGATAGGGGAACGGGAATCTCCTACGAGCAGTACTTC.